This T cell receptor (beta chain) was obtained from a study of blood T cell repertoires in COVID-19. Across the whole study: Acute-phase and convalescent COVID-19 samples originated in the United States, Italy and Spain. T cells, B-cell-depleted T cells, or PBMCs provided the cDNA or gDNA that served as material.

There are a few counts of this clone. The authors' processing: Reference gene primer amplification gave nucleated cell count estimates. This table comes from immunoSEQ multiplex PCR, and its TCRdb copy is limited to in-frame clones, with some not included. That table is the source of V, J and clone size, and D and trimming were worked out from the DNA. The sample holds roughly 130,000 clones, about 80% seen once. Material for sequencing was peripheral blood. The TCR was taken from an older woman with acute or convalescent COVID-19.

The CDR3 is CASSPGIHSNQPQHF. Here the CDR3 DNA reads TGTGCCAGCAGCCCCGGGATACATAGCAATCAGCCCCAGCATTTT. The rearrangement uses TRBV5-6 and TRBJ1-5; D unclear. There are 15 residues in the CDR3. Germline V gives CDR1 SGHDT, CDR2 YYEEEE. Trimming took 4 bases from V and 0 from J, leaving 11 bases between them. Full variable domain (missing parts from reference TRBV5-6 and TRBJ1-5): DAGVTQSPTHLIKTRGQQVTLRCSPKSGHDTVSWYQQALGQGPQFIFQYYEEEERQRGNFPDRFSGHQFPNYSSELNVNALLLGDSALYLCASSPGIHSNQPQHFGDGTRLSIL.